The 29 T cell receptor beta chains below all came from one sample that was sequenced in a study of cytomegalovirus exposure and HLA in healthy donors. The PCR had 60 Vbeta and 13 Jbeta primers. Sequencing used immunoSEQ multiplex PCR; TCRdb keeps in-frame clones, though not all of them. The table lists 250,000 or so clones, about 80% of them singletons, with 7% to 9% in the top ten. Sequencing input: PBMCs. Receptor source: a woman aged 55-70 years in good health and CMV-seropositive.

This clone occurred a few times. The chain links TRBV7-9 to TRBJ2-1; TRBD2 matches 11 bases. Trimming took 1 base from V and 7 from J; bases not matched to a gene: 6. Per germline, CDR1 SEHNR and CDR2 FQNEAQ (reference sequence). The CDR3 contains 16 residues. The CDR3 sequence is CASSLVRGLAANEQFF. CDR3 in DNA: TGTGCCAGCAGCTTAGTCCGGGGACTAGCGGCAAATGAGCAGTTCTTC.

The genes are TRBV11-2 and TRBJ2-5, with a possible D match to TRBD2 (6 bases). Germline CDR1 and CDR2: SGHAT and FQNNGV. The CDR3 runs to 15 residues. Trimming left V 1 base short and J 5 bases short, with 14 bases between. CDR3 coding DNA: TGTGCCAGCAGCTTAGTTGGTGGAGGGGCGGAGACCCAGTACTTC. Translating gives CASSLVGGGAETQYF.

The chain couples TRBV7-9 to TRBJ1-5, with D possibly matching TRBD1 (6 bases). The CDR3 runs to 16 residues. V lost 4 bases to trimming and J lost 2 bases, with 15 bases between them. Germline CDR1 and CDR2: SEHNR and FQNEAQ (reference sequence). The CDR3 bases are TGTGCCAGCAGCTCAGGGGTAGGGCATGGCAATCAGCCCCAGCATTTT. Its protein product is CASSSGVGHGNQPQHF. Complete variable domain (other parts from reference TRBV7-9 and TRBJ1-5): DTGVSQNPRHKITKRGQNVTFRCDPISEHNRLYWYRQTLGQGPEFLTYFQNEAQLEKSRLLSDRFSAERPKGSFSTLEIQRTEQGDSAMYLCASSSGVGHGNQPQHFGDGTRLSIL.

The sample holds one count of this clone. The gene calls are TRBV4-1 and TRBJ1-1, with 8 bases fitting TRBD1. Germline V CDR1 and CDR2: MGHRA, YSYEKL. The CDR3 spans 16 residues. V was pared by 3 bases and J by 2 bases, with 8 bases of the junction left unmatched. CDR3 region: CASSHSQGQVNTEAFF. CDR3 nucleotide sequence: TGCGCCAGCAGCCATAGCCAGGGACAGGTTAACACTGAAGCTTTCTTT.

In its sample, this clone was seen a few times. V usage is TRBV6-5 and J usage is TRBJ1-3; 8 positions match TRBD1. This CDR3 is 14 amino acids long. Trimming removed 6 bases from V and 2 bases from J; junction bases left unmatched: 3. From germline, CDR1 is MNHEY and CDR2 SVGAGI. The CDR3 DNA follows: TGTGCCAGCAGGCGACAGGGGACTGGAAACACCATATATTTT. Protein sequence: CASRRQGTGNTIYF.

This chain links TRBV5-6 with TRBJ1-1; D is ambiguous. Trimming left V 4 bases short and J 7 bases short, with 11 bases between. This CDR3 comprises 12 residues. The germline gives CDR1 SGHDT, CDR2 YYEEEE. In DNA, the CDR3 is TGTGCCAGCAGCCCGGGCGAGGGTGAAGCTTTCTTT. Translation gives CASSPGEGEAFF.

This rearrangement joins TRBV11-1 to TRBJ2-7; 9 nucleotides match TRBD1. V lost 5 bases and J lost 3; bases outside the gene matches: 5. Looked up from germline, CDR1 is SGHAT and CDR2 is FQDESV (reference sequence). The CDR3 spans 14 residues. DNA for the CDR3: TGTGCCAGCAGCCCCGGGACAGGGCTCTACGAGCAGTACTTC. Its protein is CASSPGTGLYEQYF.

The J gene is TRBJ2-3, the V gene TRBV11-2; 9 bases are a match to TRBD2. CDR1 and CDR2 (germline): SGHAT, FQNNGV. The ends lost 0 bases at V and 2 bases at J; junction bases unmatched: 6. The CDR3 is made up of 17 amino acids. CDR3 in DNA: TGTGCCAGCAGCTTAGAGGTGGCTAGCGGGGTCACAGATACGCAGTATTTT. Its translation: CASSLEVASGVTDTQYF.

The V gene is TRBV4-1, the J gene TRBJ1-2; 8 bases agree with TRBD1. Germline V lookup: CDR1 MGHRA, CDR2 YSYEKL. Trimming cost V 0 bases and J 4 bases; bases outside gene matches: 4. The CDR3 consists of 15 residues. The CDR3 nucleotides read TGCGCCAGCAGCCAAGATCGGACAGGGCCCTATGGCTACACCTTC. Translated, it gives CASSQDRTGPYGYTF.

The chain combines TRBV5-1 with TRBJ1-2; D may be TRBD1 (6 bases). With 2 bases removed from V and 8 bases from J, the gap between germline ends came to 16 bases. Germline values: CDR1 SGHRS, CDR2 YFSETQ. The CDR3 spans 14 residues. CDR3 coding DNA: TGCGCCAGCAGCTTTACACAGGGCCCTGAGGGCTACACCTTC. The encoded protein is CASSFTQGPEGYTF.

This sequence joins TRBV5-4 and TRBJ2-1; 7 bases are a match to TRBD1. The J segment lost 5 bases and the V segment lost 5 bases, leaving 13 bases of the junction unmatched. The CDR3 has 16 amino acids. Germline lookup yields CDR1 SGHNT and CDR2 YYREEE (reference sequence). The CDR3 coding sequence is TGTGCCAGCAGTCAACCCGGGACAGCGGCCAACAATGAGCAGTTCTTC. Its protein product is CASSQPGTAANNEQFF.

This clone was seen just once. This chain's CDR3 is CASSPGTELYGYTF. Written as DNA, the CDR3 is TGTGCCAGCTCACCAGGAACAGAGCTCTATGGCTACACCTTC. The chain combines TRBV18 with TRBJ1-2; D gene uncertain. CDR1 and CDR2 from the germline V gene are KGHSH and LQKENI. V dropped 2 bases and J dropped 4 bases, with 11 bases sitting between them. The CDR3 covers 14 residues.

Worth noting for this clone: This same CDR3 is encoded by further DNA sequences in the sample. The chain couples TRBV18 to TRBJ1-1; D remains ambiguous. The CDR3 is made up of 13 amino acids. The ends were cut back, 1 base at V and 1 base at J, with 4 bases in the middle. CDR1 and CDR2 (germline): KGHSH, LQKENI. CDR3 nucleotide sequence: TGTGCCAGCTCACCACGAGAGAACACTGAAGCTTTCTTT. Translation gives CASSPRENTEAFF.

The chain is built from TRBV7-9 and TRBJ2-7; 14 nucleotides match TRBD2. The V gene end was trimmed by 5 bases and the J gene end by 2 bases; junction bases not matched to a gene: 14. CDR3 length: 19 amino acids. Germline V gene data show CDR1 as SEHNR and CDR2 as FQNEAQ (reference sequence). The CDR3 nucleotides are TGTGCCAGCAGCCAACCGGCGGGACTAGCGGGAGTCAGGGCCTACGAGCAGTACTTC. Translating it yields CASSQPAGLAGVRAYEQYF. Drawing the rest from reference TRBV7-9 and TRBJ2-7, the complete variable domain is DTGVSQNPRHKITKRGQNVTFRCDPISEHNRLYWYRQTLGQGPEFLTYFQNEAQLEKSRLLSDRFSAERPKGSFSTLEIQRTEQGDSAMYLCASSQPAGLAGVRAYEQYFGPGTRLTVT.

Points on this clone: A junction boundary mismatches the germline segment, possibly from a read error. CDR3 in amino acids: CSSSSPGLAGFNTGELFF. The CDR3 DNA follows: TGTTCCAGCAGTTCTCCGGGACTAGCGGGTTTTAACACCGGGGAGCTGTTTTTT. This sequence joins TRBV7-9 and TRBJ2-2, with 12 bases fitting TRBD2. Germline V lookup: CDR1 SEHNR, CDR2 FQNEAQ (reference sequence). The CDR3 extends over 18 amino acids.

The chain carries TRBV28 and TRBJ1-2; 9 nucleotides match TRBD1. CDR3 length: 15 residues. Germline-derived CDR1 and CDR2 are MDHEN and SYDVKM. With V trimmed by 3 bases and J by 11 bases, 13 bases remained unmatched. Here the CDR3 reads CASSFLPGQGLSYTF. In nucleotides, the CDR3 is TGTGCCAGCAGTTTTCTTCCGGGACAGGGCCTCTCGTACACCTTC.

This clone was observed once. This chain uses TRBV28 with TRBJ2-7; 7 bases match TRBD2. The CDR3 contains 15 residues. Unmatched junction bases numbered 13, after V lost 7 bases and J lost 4 bases. CDR1 and CDR2 from the germline V gene are MDHEN and SYDVKM. This chain's CDR3 is CASKPGGLITYEQYF. The CDR3 nucleotides are TGTGCCAGCAAGCCGGGAGGCTTAATCACTTACGAGCAGTACTTC.

The rearrangement uses TRBV7-9 and TRBJ1-3; D is perhaps TRBD1 (5 bases). The CDR3 runs 12 residues. Germline V CDR1 and CDR2: SEHNR, FQNEAQ (reference sequence). The V end was cut by 4 bases, the J end by 7 bases, with 8 bases between. CDR3 in DNA: TGTGCCAGCAGCTCGGGACTTAACACCATATATTTT. This sequence encodes CASSSGLNTIYF.

V usage is TRBV5-1 and J usage is TRBJ2-7; maybe TRBD2 (5 bases). V lost 1 base to trimming and J lost 6 bases, with 11 bases between them. The CDR3 has 13 amino acids. Germline V CDR1 and CDR2: SGHRS, YFSETQ. The CDR3 DNA follows: TGCGCCAGCAGCTTGAGCGACTACCGCGAGCAGTACTTC. Its protein is CASSLSDYREQYF. The full variable domain, in which reference TRBV5-1 and TRBJ2-7 provide the parts outside the CDR3, is KAGVTQTPRYLIKTRGQQVTLSCSPISGHRSVSWYQQTPGQGLQFLFEYFSETQRNKGNFPGRFSGRQFSNSRSEMNVSTLELGDSALYLCASSLSDYREQYFGPGTRLTVT.

This chain links TRBV25-1 with TRBJ2-1; 7 nucleotides line up with TRBD2. Germline V gene sequence: CDR1 MGHDK, CDR2 SYGVNS. There are 15 residues in the CDR3. V trimming: 5 bases; J trimming: 8 bases; junction bases outside the gene matches: 12. In nucleotides, the CDR3 is TGTGCCAGCAGTTCGAATATCGTAGGGAGGGATGAGCAGTTCTTC. Translated: CASSSNIVGRDEQFF.

The V gene is TRBV6-5, the J gene TRBJ1-1; 8 bases line up with TRBD1. This CDR3 is 15 amino acids long. Germline V CDR1 and CDR2: MNHEY, SVGAGI. Unmatched junction bases numbered 8, after V lost 8 bases and J lost 0 bases. The CDR3 DNA reads as TGTGCCAGCGGAAACCGACAGGGGCTGAACACTGAAGCTTTCTTT. Its translation is CASGNRQGLNTEAFF.

The V gene is TRBV28, the J gene TRBJ1-4; possible D gene TRBD1, 6 bases. Germline V gives CDR1 MDHEN, CDR2 SYDVKM. V shed 4 bases and J shed 7 bases, with 13 bases lying between them. The CDR3 extends over 14 amino acids. CDR3 DNA: TGTGCCAGCAGTTCCGGGGGGCCAAGTGAAAAACTGTTTTTT. Residues: CASSSGGPSEKLFF.

This chain links TRBV7-3 with TRBJ2-1; 8 nucleotides match TRBD1. The germline V gene encodes CDR1 SGHTA and CDR2 FQGTGA. This CDR3 has 16 amino acids. V lost 3 bases to trimming and J lost 8 bases; unmatched junction nucleotides: 12. Here the CDR3 reads CASSLGPGQDVYEQFF. The CDR3 DNA reads TGTGCCAGCAGCTTGGGGCCGGGACAGGATGTCTATGAGCAGTTCTTC.

The chain recombines TRBV6-1 with TRBJ1-4; D perhaps matches TRBD1 (5 bases). The CDR3 contains 13 residues. V lost 10 bases and J 11 bases, leaving 20 bases between the germline ends. Germline V gives CDR1 MNHNS, CDR2 SASEGT. DNA for the CDR3: TGTGCCACGAATGAGGACACCACAAGGAAACTGTTTTTT. This translates into CATNEDTTRKLFF.

The chain links TRBV19 to TRBJ2-2, with a possible D match to TRBD2 (5 bases). Germline V lookup: CDR1 LNHDA, CDR2 SQIVND (reference sequence). The CDR3 extends over 14 amino acids. Trimming removed 5 bases from V and 4 bases from J, with 11 bases in between. The CDR3: CASSVTSPTGELFF. CDR3 DNA: TGTGCCAGTAGTGTTACTAGTCCCACCGGGGAGCTGTTTTTT.

V is TRBV7-9 and J is TRBJ2-1, with a tentative D call TRBD2 (5 bases). The CDR3 consists of 13 residues. V gave up 3 bases and J gave up 5 bases, with 8 bases separating them. Germline loops: CDR1 SEHNR, CDR2 FQNEAQ (reference sequence). The CDR3 sequence: CASSFRRDNEQFF. The CDR3 DNA follows: TGTGCCAGCAGCTTTAGGCGGGACAATGAGCAGTTCTTC.

A few counts support this clone. The chain couples TRBV5-1 to TRBJ2-7; TRBD1 might be the D (5 bases). The V end lost 5 bases, the J end lost 7 bases, and 16 bases lay between the germline ends. The length of the CDR3 is 13 residues. In germline, CDR1 is SGHRS, CDR2 YFSETQ. The DNA for the CDR3 is TGCGCCAGCAGAACCCAGGGATTTAGTGAGCAGTACTTC. It translates to CASRTQGFSEQYF.

This clone was detected a few times. The chain is built from TRBV28 and TRBJ1-6; possibly TRBD1 for D (5 bases). The germline V gene encodes CDR1 MDHEN and CDR2 SYDVKM. V lost 3 bases and J lost 7, with 10 bases in between. The CDR3 extends over 14 amino acids. Here the CDR3 DNA reads TGTGCCAGCAGTTTTGGGCAGGGCAATTCACCCCTCCACTTT. It encodes CASSFGQGNSPLHF.

The J gene is TRBJ2-1, the V gene TRBV19, with 12 nucleotides matching TRBD2. This CDR3 contains 13 residues. In germline, CDR1 is LNHDA, CDR2 SQIVND (reference sequence). After removal of 7 bases from V and 16 bases from J, the junction contained 11 bases not matched to a gene. CDR3 loop: CASTPVLAGGIFF. The CDR3 region has the DNA TGTGCCAGTACCCCCGTGCTAGCGGGAGGGATTTTCTTC.